Reported below is one T cell receptor (beta chain). The assay was immunoSEQ multiplex PCR, and TCRdb's table has in-frame clones only and misses some. The profile shows roughly 100,000 clones, approximately 81% of them singletons. This specimen comes from a study of blood T cell repertoires in COVID-19. This clonotype originated in a man aged 80 or over with acute or convalescent COVID-19. The sequencing input was peripheral blood.

CDR3 residues: CASSRRGGDKVYGYTF. For the CDR3, the DNA is TGTGCCAGCAGCCGGAGAGGGGGGGATAAGGTCTATGGCTACACCTTC. The chain combines TRBV9 with TRBJ1-2, with D possibly TRBD1 on 6 matching bases. Germline loops: CDR1 SGDLS, CDR2 YYNGEE. The CDR3 length is 16 residues. The germline V and J ends were trimmed by 4 bases and 4 bases, with 20 bases remaining between them.